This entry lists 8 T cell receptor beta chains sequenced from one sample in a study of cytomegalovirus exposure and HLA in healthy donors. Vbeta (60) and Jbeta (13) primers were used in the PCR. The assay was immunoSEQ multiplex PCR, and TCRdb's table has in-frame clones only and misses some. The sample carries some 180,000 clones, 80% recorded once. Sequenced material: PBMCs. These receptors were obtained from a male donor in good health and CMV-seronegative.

Here the CDR3 reads CASSLEGREIVDTIYF. The CDR3 DNA sequence: TGCGCCAGCAGCTTGGAGGGACGGGAGATCGTTGACACCATATATTTT. This chain joins TRBV5-1 and TRBJ1-3; tentatively, D is TRBD1 (5 bases). CDR3 size: 16 residues. CDR1 and CDR2 from the germline V gene are SGHRS and YFSETQ. V was cut by 0 bases and J by 8 bases, with 18 bases left in between.

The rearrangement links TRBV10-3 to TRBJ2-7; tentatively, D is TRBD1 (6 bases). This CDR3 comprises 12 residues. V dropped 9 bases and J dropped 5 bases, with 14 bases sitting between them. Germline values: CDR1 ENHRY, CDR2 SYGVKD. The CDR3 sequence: CAIQGNNDEQYF. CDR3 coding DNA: TGTGCCATTCAGGGGAATAACGACGAGCAGTACTTC.

CDR3 loop: CASSPERDSYEQYF. As DNA, the CDR3 is TGCGCCAGCAGCCCCGAGCGGGACTCCTACGAGCAGTACTTC. This rearrangement joins TRBV4-3 to TRBJ2-7; TRBD2 aligns across 7 bases. The V gene's germline CDR1 is LGHNA and CDR2 YSLEER. V lost 4 bases, J lost 0 bases, and 3 bases stayed unmatched. This CDR3 is 14 amino acids long.

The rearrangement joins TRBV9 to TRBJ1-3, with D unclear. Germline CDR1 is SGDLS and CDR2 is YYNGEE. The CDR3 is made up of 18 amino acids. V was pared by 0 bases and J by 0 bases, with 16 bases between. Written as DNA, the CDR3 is TGTGCCAGCAGCGTAGATGCAGGATTCGGTTTCTCTGGAAACACCATATATTTT. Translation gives CASSVDAGFGFSGNTIYF.

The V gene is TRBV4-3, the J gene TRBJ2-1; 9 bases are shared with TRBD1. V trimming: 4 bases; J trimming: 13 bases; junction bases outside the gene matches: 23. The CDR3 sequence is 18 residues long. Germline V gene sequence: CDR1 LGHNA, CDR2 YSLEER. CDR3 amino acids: CASSPNPSGTGILEGQFF. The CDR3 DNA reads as TGCGCCAGCAGCCCCAACCCCTCCGGGACAGGGATCCTTGAGGGACAGTTCTTC.

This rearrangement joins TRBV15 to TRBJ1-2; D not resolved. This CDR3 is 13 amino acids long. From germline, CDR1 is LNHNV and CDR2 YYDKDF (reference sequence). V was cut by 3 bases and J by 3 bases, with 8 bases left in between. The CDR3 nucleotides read TGTGCCACCAGCAGTGCACAGCACTATGGCTACACCTTC. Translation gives CATSSAQHYGYTF.

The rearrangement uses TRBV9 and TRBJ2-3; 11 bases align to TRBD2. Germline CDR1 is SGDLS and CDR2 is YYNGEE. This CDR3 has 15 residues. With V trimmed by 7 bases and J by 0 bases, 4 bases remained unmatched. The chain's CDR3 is CASGTSGQSTDTQYF. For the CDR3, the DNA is TGTGCCAGCGGGACTAGCGGACAGAGCACAGATACGCAGTATTTT.

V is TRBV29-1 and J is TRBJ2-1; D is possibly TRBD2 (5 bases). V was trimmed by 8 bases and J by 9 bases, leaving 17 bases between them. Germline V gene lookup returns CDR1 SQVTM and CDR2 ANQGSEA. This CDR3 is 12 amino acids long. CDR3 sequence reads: CSSHLSGSEQFF. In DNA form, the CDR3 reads TGCAGCTCTCACCTTTCGGGATCTGAGCAGTTCTTC.